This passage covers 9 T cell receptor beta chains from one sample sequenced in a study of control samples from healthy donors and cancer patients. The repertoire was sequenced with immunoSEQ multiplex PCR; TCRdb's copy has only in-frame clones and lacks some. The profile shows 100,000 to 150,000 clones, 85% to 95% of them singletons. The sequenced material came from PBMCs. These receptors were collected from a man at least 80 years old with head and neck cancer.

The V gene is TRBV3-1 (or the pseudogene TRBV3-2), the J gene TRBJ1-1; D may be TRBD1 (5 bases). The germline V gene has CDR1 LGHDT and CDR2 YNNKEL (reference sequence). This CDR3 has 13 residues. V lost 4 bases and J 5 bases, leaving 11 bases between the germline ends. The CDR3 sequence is CASSPGAGTEAFF. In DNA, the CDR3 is TGTGCCAGCAGCCCCGGGGCGGGGACTGAAGCTTTCTTT.

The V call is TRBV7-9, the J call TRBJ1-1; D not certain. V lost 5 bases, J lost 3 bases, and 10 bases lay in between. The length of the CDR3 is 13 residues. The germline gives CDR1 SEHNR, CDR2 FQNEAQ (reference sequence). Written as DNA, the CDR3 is TGTGCCAGCAGCCTAAATACTGACACTGAAGCTTTCTTT. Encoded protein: CASSLNTDTEAFF.

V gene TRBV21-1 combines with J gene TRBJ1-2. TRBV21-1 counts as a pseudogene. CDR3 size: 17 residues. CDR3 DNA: TGTGCCAGCAGCATAGGAACTACCACCTCAATTAACTATGGCTACACCTTC. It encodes CASSIGTTTSINYGYTF.

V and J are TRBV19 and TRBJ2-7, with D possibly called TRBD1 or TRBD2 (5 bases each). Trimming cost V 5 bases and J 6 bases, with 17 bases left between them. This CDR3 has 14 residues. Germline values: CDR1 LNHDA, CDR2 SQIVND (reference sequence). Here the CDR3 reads CASSFRVGTVEQYF. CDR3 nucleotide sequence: TGTGCCAGTAGTTTCAGGGTTGGGACCGTCGAGCAGTACTTC. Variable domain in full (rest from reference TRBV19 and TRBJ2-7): DGGITQSPKYLFRKEGQNVTLSCEQNLNHDAMYWYRQDPGQGLRLIYYSQIVNDFQKGDIAEGYSVSREKKESFPLTVTSAQKNPTAFYLCASSFRVGTVEQYFGPGTRLTVT.

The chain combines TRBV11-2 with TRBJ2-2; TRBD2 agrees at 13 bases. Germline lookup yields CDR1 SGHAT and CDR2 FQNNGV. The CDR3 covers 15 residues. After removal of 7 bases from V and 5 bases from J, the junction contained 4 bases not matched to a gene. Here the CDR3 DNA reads TGTGCCAGCACCTTGACTAGCGGGAGGACCGGGGAGCTGTTTTTT. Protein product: CASTLTSGRTGELFF.

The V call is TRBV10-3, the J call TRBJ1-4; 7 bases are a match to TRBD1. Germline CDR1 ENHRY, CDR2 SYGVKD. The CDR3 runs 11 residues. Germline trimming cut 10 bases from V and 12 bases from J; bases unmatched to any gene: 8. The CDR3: CATRRQGELFF. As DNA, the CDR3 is TGTGCCACCCGGCGCCAGGGGGAACTGTTTTTT.

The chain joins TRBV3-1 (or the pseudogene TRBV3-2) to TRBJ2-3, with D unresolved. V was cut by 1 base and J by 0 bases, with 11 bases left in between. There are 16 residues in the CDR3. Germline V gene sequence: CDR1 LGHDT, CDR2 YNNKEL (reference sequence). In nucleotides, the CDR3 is TGTGCCAGCAGCCAAGGAGACTGGGCTAGCACAGATACGCAGTATTTT. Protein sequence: CASSQGDWASTDTQYF.

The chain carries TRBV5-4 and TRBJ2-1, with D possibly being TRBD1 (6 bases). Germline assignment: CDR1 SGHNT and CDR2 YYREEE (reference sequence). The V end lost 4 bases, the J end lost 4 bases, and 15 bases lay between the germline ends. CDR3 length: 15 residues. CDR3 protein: CASSAQKGTYNEQFF. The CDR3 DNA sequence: TGTGCCAGCAGCGCCCAGAAGGGGACATACAATGAGCAGTTCTTC.

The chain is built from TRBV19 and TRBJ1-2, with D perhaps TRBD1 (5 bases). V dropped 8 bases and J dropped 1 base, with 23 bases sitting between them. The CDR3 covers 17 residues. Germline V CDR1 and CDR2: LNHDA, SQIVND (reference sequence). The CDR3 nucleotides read TGTGCCAGTTCCCCCCGGGGCAGGGACCATCTTAACTATGGCTACACCTTC. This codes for CASSPRGRDHLNYGYTF.